Shown below are 11 T cell receptor beta chains from a single sample sequenced in a study of HIV-infected patients and healthy controls. About 500 ng RNA was reverse transcribed with alpha and beta constant-region primers. Alpha and beta chain libraries were made separately by chain-specific third strand synthesis with multiplexing indices. Each CDR3 protein gets one entry after TCRdb re-called the 5' RACE reads with MiXCR. The table lists approximately 8,700 distinct CDR3 sequences, 8% to 10% of them singletons. Roughly three months, about 14 weeks, into antiretroviral therapy, follow-up blood was collected. No cell fractionation was done, so the repertoire covers all unsorted peripheral blood T cells. The sequences come from blood, collected during antiretroviral therapy. All receptors derive from an adult with HIV infection.

This clonotype was picked up many times. The gene calls are TRBV3-1 and TRBJ2-1; TRBD2 agrees at 7 bases. Germline trimming cut 4 bases from V and 3 bases from J; bases unmatched to any gene: 9. Germline CDR1 LGHDT, CDR2 YNNKEL (reference sequence). This CDR3 region has 16 residues. CDR3 sequence: CASSLSGGRNYNEQFF. The CDR3 DNA is TGTGCCAGCAGCCTCTCCGGGGGGAGGAACTACAATGAGCAGTTCTTC.

This clonotype was counted a few times. The chain combines TRBV19 with TRBJ2-7; D remains unclear. Trimming removed 3 bases at V and 1 base at J, with 4 bases between. In germline, CDR1 is LNHDA, CDR2 SQIVND (reference sequence). This CDR3 contains 12 residues. CDR3 amino acids: CASSMNSYEQYF. The CDR3 region has the DNA TGTGCCAGTAGTATGAATTCCTACGAGCAGTACTTC.

This clonotype counts as medium-sized. The gene calls are TRBV7-9 and TRBJ2-3; possibly TRBD1 for D (5 bases). V dropped 1 base and J dropped 4 bases, with 9 bases sitting between them. CDR1 is SEHNR and CDR2 is FQNEAQ in the germline V gene (reference sequence). The CDR3 sequence is 14 residues long. In nucleotides, the CDR3 is TGTGCCAGCAGCTTAGTTCAGGGTCCAGATACGCAGTATTTT. Translated: CASSLVQGPDTQYF.

This clonotype is medium-sized (0.01 to 0.1%) in the sample. V and J are TRBV7-8 and TRBJ2-3, with a possible D match to TRBD2 (6 bases). The CDR3 runs 16 residues. V dropped 6 bases and J dropped 0 bases, with 16 bases sitting between them. The germline V gene has CDR1 SGHVS and CDR2 FQNEAQ. CDR3 nucleotides: TGTGCCAGCAGTCGGGATCTAGCGACTAGCACAGATACGCAGTATTTT. Translation gives CASSRDLATSTDTQYF.

Many counts were recorded for this clonotype. DNA of the CDR3: TGCGCCAGCAGCTTGAGCGCAGCGAACACTGAAGCTTTCTTT. Translation gives CASSLSAANTEAFF. The V call is TRBV5-1, the J call TRBJ1-1; D is unclear. In germline, CDR1 is SGHRS, CDR2 YFSETQ. Trimming stripped 1 base from V and 1 base from J, with 8 bases between. The CDR3 runs to 14 residues.

Only a few counts were recorded for this clonotype. The V and J genes are TRBV3-1 and TRBJ2-7; D gene uncertain. The length of the CDR3 is 12 residues. V was trimmed by 1 base and J by 3 bases, leaving 4 bases between them. CDR1 LGHDT and CDR2 YNNKEL come from the germline V gene (reference sequence). The CDR3 reads CASSQGYYEQYF. CDR3 DNA sequence: TGTGCCAGCAGCCAAGGGTACTACGAGCAGTACTTC.

This clonotype was counted at least ten times. This rearrangement joins TRBV19 to TRBJ2-2, with D tentatively TRBD1 (6 bases). V gave up 7 bases and J gave up 7 bases, with 16 bases separating them. Germline V gene data show CDR1 as LNHDA and CDR2 as SQIVND (reference sequence). There are 14 residues in the CDR3. The CDR3 nucleotides read TGTGCCAGTACAGAGACAGGACCCGGCGGGGAGCTGTTTTTT. Protein: CASTETGPGGELFF.

By share, this clonotype ranks as medium-sized. The CDR3 sequence: CASSLEQGAAAKNIQYF. CDR3 coding DNA: TGTGCCAGCAGCTTGGAGCAGGGGGCTGCGGCCAAAAACATTCAGTACTTC. The chain combines TRBV5-6 with TRBJ2-4, with 8 bases fitting TRBD1. Germline V gene sequence: CDR1 SGHDT, CDR2 YYEEEE. The CDR3 is 17 residues long. J gave up 1 base and V 0 bases, and 6 bases lay outside the gene matches. The whole variable domain, filled in from reference TRBV5-6 and TRBJ2-4, reads DAGVTQSPTHLIKTRGQQVTLRCSPKSGHDTVSWYQQALGQGPQFIFQYYEEEERQRGNFPDRFSGHQFPNYSSELNVNALLLGDSALYLCASSLEQGAAAKNIQYFGAGTRLSVL.

This clonotype was recorded at least ten times. This chain uses TRBV25-1 with TRBJ2-5; D remains unclear. Trimming cost V 6 bases and J 3 bases, with 5 bases left between them. In germline, CDR1 is MGHDK, CDR2 SYGVNS. CDR3 length: 11 residues. The chain's CDR3 is CASRREETQYF. The DNA of the CDR3 is TGTGCCAGCAGAAGGGAAGAGACCCAGTACTTC.

At least ten counts were recorded for this clonotype. The V call is TRBV7-2, the J call TRBJ1-1; D not certain. Trimming cost V 3 bases and J 1 base, with 9 bases left between them. Germline V lookup: CDR1 SGHTA, CDR2 FQGNSA. The CDR3 runs 14 residues. The CDR3 sequence is CASSFGHANTEAFF. CDR3 coding DNA: TGTGCCAGCAGCTTCGGTCACGCGAACACTGAAGCTTTCTTT.

By share, this clonotype counts as medium-sized. The genes are TRBV20-1 and TRBJ1-2; no clear D. Germline V CDR1 and CDR2: DFQATT, SNEGSKA (reference sequence). V dropped 2 bases and J dropped 2 bases, with 6 bases sitting between them. The CDR3 is 12 residues long. In nucleotides, the CDR3 is TGCAGTGCTAGAATGGAGAACTATGGCTACACCTTC. This encodes CSARMENYGYTF.